What follows describes a single T cell receptor beta chain. Trimming left V 2 bases short and J 3 bases short, with 10 bases between. This CDR3 spans 14 amino acids. CDR1 is MNHEY, CDR2 SVGAGI, per germline. Treatment denoted: randomized to nivolumab then ipilimumab (arm A) or the reverse (arm B). No patient had prior DNA-damaging chemotherapy. TCRdb's copy holds only in-frame clones and misses some; the assay was immunoSEQ multiplex PCR. The repertoire holds around 18,000 clones, under 75% seen once, with approximately 20% in the top ten. This sample is drawn from a study of sequential checkpoint blockade in melanoma. Study-wide context: Maintenance nivolumab came after either treatment sequence.

The receptor was isolated from a human donor with melanoma. The material sequenced was CD8+ T cells sorted from blood (inferred from file names), taken from a patient given nivolumab and ipilimumab in sequence. The chain carries TRBV6-5 and TRBJ1-1, with a tentative D call TRBD1 (5 bases). DNA of the CDR3: TGTGCCAGCAGTTACCAGGGTTCTGACACTGAAGCTTTCTTT. It is translated as CASSYQGSDTEAFF.